This T cell receptor beta chain was found in a study of T cell repertoires in ileal Crohn's disease. This sample's time point: proximal margin of the surgical specimen (macroscopically non-inflamed). Using immunoSEQ multiplex PCR, the repertoire was profiled, and TCRdb retains in-frame clones only, with some absent. The sample consists of several thousand clones, 55% to 75% of them appearing once. J gave up 4 bases and V 2 bases, and 5 bases lay outside the gene matches. The germline V gene has CDR1 SGHAT and CDR2 FQNNGV. This CDR3 contains 15 residues. Material: ileal tissue. This receptor was obtained from an adult with Crohn's disease. This chain uses TRBV11-2 with TRBJ1-3; TRBD1 matches 7 bases. The CDR3 loop is CASSLKGAEGNTIYF. For the CDR3, the DNA is TGTGCCAGCAGCTTAAAGGGGGCGGAAGGAAACACCATATATTTT. Drawing the rest from reference TRBV11-2 and TRBJ1-3, the complete variable domain is EAGVAQSPRYKIIEKRQSVAFWCNPISGHATLYWYQQILGQGPKLLIQFQNNGVVDDSQLPKDRFSAERLKGVDSTLKIQPAKLEDSAVYLCASSLKGAEGNTIYFGEGSWLTVV.